These 18 T cell receptor beta chains came from one sample sequenced in a study of cytomegalovirus exposure and HLA in healthy donors. A multiplex PCR was run with 60 Vbeta primers and 13 Jbeta primers. Clones were read by immunoSEQ multiplex PCR, and TCRdb kept only the in-frame ones, dropping some. This table holds 200,000 or so clones, roughly 70% found once. The sequencing sample was made of PBMCs. The source of these receptors is a man in his forties in good health and CMV-seropositive.

The rearrangement links TRBV10-1 to TRBJ1-1; 7 bases are a match to TRBD1. The germline V gene has CDR1 WNHNN and CDR2 SYGVQD (reference sequence). The ends lost 6 bases at V and 0 bases at J; junction bases unmatched: 1. The CDR3 length is 13 residues. In DNA, the CDR3 is TGCGCCAGCAGGGACAGGCTGAACACTGAAGCTTTCTTT. The encoded protein is CASRDRLNTEAFF.

V usage is TRBV6-5 and J usage is TRBJ2-3; TRBD2 agrees at 11 bases. With V trimmed by 5 bases and J by 3 bases, 4 bases remained unmatched. Germline CDR1 MNHEY, CDR2 SVGAGI. The CDR3 runs to 15 residues. CDR3 in amino acids: CASSPRTSGTDTQYF. The CDR3 bases are TGTGCCAGCAGTCCCAGGACTAGCGGGACAGATACGCAGTATTTT.

This clone was counted a few times. The V gene is TRBV4-2, the J gene TRBJ1-1, with D unresolved. From germline, CDR1 is LGHNA and CDR2 YNFKEQ. CDR3 size: 15 residues. The ends were cut back, 4 bases at V and 0 bases at J, with 12 bases in the middle. This chain's CDR3 is CASSLAATVNTEAFF. DNA of the CDR3: TGTGCCAGCAGCCTTGCCGCCACTGTGAACACTGAAGCTTTCTTT.

This clone appeared a single time. One junction end does not reproduce the germline sequence, and a read error may be involved. This sequence joins TRBV6-6 and TRBJ1-5; the D gene is possibly TRBD1 (5 bases). Germline loops: CDR1 MNHNY, CDR2 SVGAGI (reference sequence). The CDR3 runs 14 residues. The CDR3 nucleotides are TGTGTCAGCAGTACCCCGGGGGGTAGGCAGCCCCAGCATTTT. Its protein is CVSSTPGGRQPQHF.

About this clone: One end of the junction varies from germline; a read error may be responsible. CDR3 DNA sequence: TGCGCCAGCAGACAGGTTCTCAACTTC. Its protein is CASRQVLNF. The chain joins TRBV10-1 to TRBJ2-7; a possible D gene is TRBD1 (5 bases). From germline, CDR1 is WNHNN and CDR2 SYGVQD (reference sequence). This CDR3 spans 9 amino acids.

The V call is TRBV4-1, the J call TRBJ2-7; D might be TRBD2 (5 bases). CDR1 is MGHRA and CDR2 is YSYEKL in the germline V gene. Trimming took 1 base from V and 3 from J, leaving 19 bases between them. There are 17 residues in the CDR3. CDR3 in amino acids: CASSQAGLGGGLYEQYF. The CDR3, as DNA: TGCGCCAGCAGCCAAGCTGGGCTGGGTGGCGGGCTCTACGAGCAGTACTTC.

The J gene is TRBJ2-7, the V gene TRBV6-5, with D perhaps matching TRBD1 (6 bases). CDR1 MNHEY and CDR2 SVGAGI come from the germline V gene. Trimming removed 0 bases from V and 6 bases from J, with 12 bases in between. The CDR3 contains 14 residues. DNA for the CDR3: TGTGCCAGCAGTTACTCGAAAAAGGACAGCGAGCAGTACTTC. Translating gives CASSYSKKDSEQYF.

This clone was seen only a few times. The chain uses TRBV2 and TRBJ1-2; maybe TRBD1 (6 bases). There are 16 residues in the CDR3. Germline V gene sequence: CDR1 SNHLY, CDR2 FYNNEI. Trimming pared 4 bases from V and 2 bases from J, leaving 17 bases between. The CDR3 coding sequence is TGTGCCAGCAGTGTGGGCAGGGGATTTGCGAACTATGGCTACACCTTC. Encoded protein: CASSVGRGFANYGYTF.

The V call is TRBV5-5, the J call TRBJ1-2, with 8 bases aligning to TRBD1. CDR3 length: 13 residues. V was clipped by 3 bases and J by 2 bases; unmatched bases: 0. Germline V lookup: CDR1 SGHKS, CDR2 YYEKEE (reference sequence). CDR3 sequence (DNA): TGTGCCAGCAGCTGGGACAGGAACTATGGCTACACCTTC. Translating it yields CASSWDRNYGYTF.

The chain combines TRBV9 with TRBJ1-4; a possible D gene is TRBD1 (5 bases). This CDR3 has 16 amino acids. Deletions cut 3 bases from V and 5 bases from J, with 17 bases between. Germline values: CDR1 SGDLS, CDR2 YYNGEE. CDR3 nucleotide sequence: TGTGCCAGCAGCGCTGGGGGTGCGGGAGTAAATGAAAAACTGTTTTTT. As protein: CASSAGGAGVNEKLFF. Filled out from reference TRBV9 and TRBJ1-4, the complete variable domain reads DSGVTQTPKHLITATGQRVTLRCSPRSGDLSVYWYQQSLDQGLQFLIQYYNGEERAKGNILERFSAQQFPDLHSELNLSSLELGDSALYFCASSAGGAGVNEKLFFGSGTQLSVL.

The rearrangement joins TRBV5-6 to TRBJ2-7, with a weak D call TRBD2 (5 bases). Germline values: CDR1 SGHDT, CDR2 YYEEEE. The V end lost 2 bases, the J end lost 5 bases, and 11 bases lay between the germline ends. This CDR3 comprises 13 residues. CDR3 amino acids: CASSLRAGNEQYF. CDR3 nucleotides: TGTGCCAGCAGCTTAAGGGCCGGGAACGAGCAGTACTTC.

This clone has a handful of counts. This chain uses TRBV6-4 with TRBJ1-1; no definite D call. CDR1 MRHNA and CDR2 SNTAGT come from the germline V gene. V lost 4 bases to trimming and J lost 1 base, with 7 bases between them. CDR3 length: 13 residues. CDR3 region: CASSVQANTEAFF. Written as DNA, the CDR3 is TGTGCCAGCAGTGTCCAGGCGAACACTGAAGCTTTCTTT.

This clone came up a few times. V is TRBV7-2 and J is TRBJ1-1; a weak D match, TRBD1 (5 bases). The germline V gene encodes CDR1 SGHTA and CDR2 FQGNSA. Deletions cut 5 bases from V and 4 bases from J, with 14 bases between. CDR3 length: 14 amino acids. CDR3 region: CASSLTGEGTEAFF. CDR3 DNA sequence: TGTGCCAGCAGCCTAACGGGGGAGGGCACTGAAGCTTTCTTT. Using reference TRBV7-2 and TRBJ1-1 for the parts outside the CDR3, the full variable domain is GAGVSQSPSNKVTEKGKDVELRCDPISGHTALYWYRQSLGQGLEFLIYFQGNSAPDKSGLPSDRFSAERTGGSVSTLTIQRTQQEDSAVYLCASSLTGEGTEAFFGQGTRLTVV.

Of note for this clone: One end of the junction fails to match germline, which may point to a read error. The chain uses TRBV25-1 and TRBJ2-2, with a weak D call TRBD2 (6 bases). Germline V lookup: CDR1 MGHDK, CDR2 SYGVNS. The length of the CDR3 is 12 residues. The CDR3, as DNA: TGTGCCAGCCGTTTGGGCACCGGGGGGCTGTTTTTT. Translating it yields CASRLGTGGLFF. The entire variable domain, with the rest obtained from reference TRBV25-1 and TRBJ2-2, is as follows: EADIYQTPRYLVIGTGKKITLECSQTMGHDKMYWYQQDPGMELHLIHYSYGVNSTEKGDLSSESTVSRIRTEHFPLTLESARPSHTSQYLCASRLGTGGLFFGEGSRLTVL.

The chain recombines TRBV28 with TRBJ1-2, with 7 bases aligning to TRBD1. CDR1 is MDHEN and CDR2 is SYDVKM in the germline V gene. The V segment lost 2 bases and the J segment 2 bases; nucleotides outside the gene matches: 2. The CDR3 extends over 14 amino acids. CDR3 DNA: TGTGCCAGCAGTTTAGCACAGGGGAACTATGGCTACACCTTC. Its protein product is CASSLAQGNYGYTF.

In this sample, this clone turned up a few times. V gene TRBV10-3 combines with J gene TRBJ1-2; 8 bases map to TRBD1. After removal of 6 bases from V and 7 bases from J, the junction contained 1 base not matched to a gene. Germline V gene sequence: CDR1 ENHRY, CDR2 SYGVKD. This CDR3 comprises 11 residues. The CDR3 nucleotides are TGTGCCATCAGAGACAGGGGTGGCTACACCTTC. This sequence encodes CAIRDRGGYTF.

The V call is TRBV6-5, the J call TRBJ2-1; D is perhaps TRBD2 (5 bases). The CDR3 has 12 amino acids. Germline V gene sequence: CDR1 MNHEY, CDR2 SVGAGI. With 8 bases removed from V and 6 bases from J, the gap between germline ends came to 11 bases. The CDR3: CASRGLFNEQFF. CDR3 in DNA: TGTGCCAGCCGAGGACTTTTCAATGAGCAGTTCTTC.

The chain has TRBV13 and TRBJ1-1; D possibly corresponds to TRBD1 (6 bases). In germline, CDR1 is PRHDT, CDR2 FYEKMQ (reference sequence). V shed 5 bases and J shed 10 bases, with 20 bases lying between them. The CDR3 length is 14 residues. CDR3 DNA sequence: TGTGCCAGCAGCCTACGAAGTACAGGGATAACAGCTTTCTTT. Its translation: CASSLRSTGITAFF.